These 10 T cell receptor beta chains came from one sample sequenced in a study of cytomegalovirus exposure and HLA in healthy donors. The PCR was carried out with 60 Vbeta primers and 13 Jbeta primers. The data were produced by immunoSEQ multiplex PCR, yet TCRdb's version contains in-frame clones alone and is incomplete. The sample holds about 200,000 clones, 82% seen once. The sample consisted of PBMCs. The receptors come from a woman aged 35 to 49 in good health and CMV-seronegative.

The gene calls are TRBV28 and TRBJ2-2; a weak D match, TRBD1 (7 bases). The germline CDR1 and CDR2 sequences are MDHEN and SYDVKM. This CDR3 has 19 amino acids. V lost 2 bases, J lost 1 base, and 20 bases lay in between. For the CDR3, the DNA is TGTGCCAGCAGTTTAAAGGAGGGGAGCAGGGGGTTGAACACCGGGGAGCTGTTTTTT. Amino acid sequence: CASSLKEGSRGLNTGELFF.

This clone was seen a single time. The chain carries TRBV7-2 and TRBJ2-3; 11 bases agree with TRBD1. The CDR3 runs to 15 residues. Trimming took 5 bases from V and 3 from J; bases not matched to a gene: 4. Germline assignment: CDR1 SGHTA and CDR2 FQGNSA. The CDR3 protein is CASSTGQGATDTQYF. The CDR3 DNA follows: TGTGCCAGCAGCACAGGACAGGGGGCAACAGATACGCAGTATTTT.

V is TRBV10-2 and J is TRBJ2-7; TRBD1 matches at 7 bases. CDR1 is WSHSY, CDR2 SAAADI, per germline. The CDR3 loop spans 15 amino acids. V shed 3 bases and J 2 bases; nucleotides not matched to a gene: 7. The CDR3 here is CASSEPGQRPYEQYF. As DNA, the CDR3 is TGCGCCAGCAGTGAACCGGGACAGAGGCCCTACGAGCAGTACTTC.

The rearrangement uses TRBV30 and TRBJ1-3; TRBD1 matches at 8 bases. This CDR3 is 15 amino acids long. Germline-derived CDR1 and CDR2 are GTSNPN and SVGIG (reference sequence). Trimming cost V 7 bases and J 0 bases; bases outside gene matches: 8. CDR3 DNA: TGTGCCTCGGCGGGACAGGCGGTCTCTGGAAACACCATATATTTT. Protein product: CASAGQAVSGNTIYF.

J is TRBJ1-5 and V is TRBV19, with D possibly TRBD1 on 5 matching bases. Germline CDR1 reads LNHDA; CDR2 reads SQIVND (reference sequence). V was pared by 7 bases and J by 6 bases, with 22 bases between. The CDR3 runs 16 residues. CDR3 loop: CASTTSSGGNGQPQHF. The CDR3, as DNA: TGTGCCAGTACTACCTCATCCGGGGGGAATGGTCAGCCCCAGCATTTT. Complete variable domain (other parts from reference TRBV19 and TRBJ1-5): DGGITQSPKYLFRKEGQNVTLSCEQNLNHDAMYWYRQDPGQGLRLIYYSQIVNDFQKGDIAEGYSVSREKKESFPLTVTSAQKNPTAFYLCASTTSSGGNGQPQHFGDGTRLSIL.

CDR3 loop: CASSFQASGSVQETQYF. The CDR3, as DNA: TGCGCCAGCAGCTTTCAGGCTAGCGGGAGTGTCCAAGAGACCCAGTACTTC. The rearrangement uses TRBV5-1 and TRBJ2-5; 10 nucleotides agree with TRBD2. Unmatched junction bases numbered 8, after V lost 2 bases and J lost 1 base. CDR3 length: 17 residues. The V gene's germline CDR1 is SGHRS and CDR2 YFSETQ.

This clone was observed a single time. CDR3 sequence: CASSLWDSSYNEQFF. The CDR3 DNA follows: TGTGCCAGCAGCCTGTGGGACAGCTCCTACAATGAGCAGTTCTTC. The chain couples TRBV7-2 to TRBJ2-1; 7 positions match TRBD1. V lost 5 bases to trimming and J lost 0 bases; unmatched junction nucleotides: 4. The V gene's germline CDR1 is SGHTA and CDR2 FQGNSA. The CDR3 covers 15 residues.

J is TRBJ2-2 and V is TRBV7-3; no reliable D call. Deletions cut 2 bases from V and 2 bases from J, with 3 bases between. This CDR3 comprises 13 residues. Germline lookup yields CDR1 SGHTA and CDR2 FQGTGA. The CDR3: CASSLSNTGELFF. In nucleotides, the CDR3 is TGTGCCAGCAGCTTATCAAACACCGGGGAGCTGTTTTTT. The entire variable domain, with the rest obtained from reference TRBV7-3 and TRBJ2-2, is as follows: GAGVSQTPSNKVTEKGKYVELRCDPISGHTALYWYRQSLGQGPEFLIYFQGTGAADDSGLPNDRFFAVRPEGSVSTLKIQRTERGDSAVYLCASSLSNTGELFFGEGSRLTVL.

The rearrangement links TRBV7-3 to TRBJ2-1; D call uncertain. CDR1 is SGHTA, CDR2 FQGTGA, per germline. The CDR3 extends over 15 amino acids. V lost 5 bases and J lost 0, with 11 bases in between. The DNA for the CDR3 is TGTGCCAGCAGCGTCGCGGCGGACTCCTACAATGAGCAGTTCTTC. Protein: CASSVAADSYNEQFF.

The chain recombines TRBV5-1 with TRBJ1-2, with no clear D. V lost 4 bases and J lost 1, with 11 bases in between. This CDR3 is 14 amino acids long. Germline V gene sequence: CDR1 SGHRS, CDR2 YFSETQ. The CDR3, as DNA: TGCGCCAGCAGCCCCAGGATATTTAACTATGGCTACACCTTC. Translating gives CASSPRIFNYGYTF.